Listed below are T cell receptor beta chains from one sample, sequenced in a study of human T cells and chemical hapten exposure. Each CDR3 protein gets one entry after TCRdb re-called the RACE reads with MiXCR. Here the sample spans just over 95,000 distinct CDR3 sequences, 27% being singletons. The material was whole blood, obtained in connection with sensitization to the hapten diphenylcyclopropenone (DPC). Every receptor here comes from a man aged 40-49 years with alopecia areata. Some clones in this sample may be carry-over from other donors' samples. Both conserved end residues are part of each CDR3. The D gene is left open where the match is weak. Where a row states a size, it is once, few, many or the class of an expanded clone; other rows omit it.

few	TRBV30	TRBJ2-7	.	TGTGCCTGGAGTCCCCTGGCTACGCACGAGCAGTACTTC	CAWSPLATHEQYF
.	TRBV7-3	TRBJ2-1	.	TGTGCCAGCAGCTCTAGACTGCTCGATGAGCAGTTCTTC	CASSSRLLDEQFF
.	TRBV15	TRBJ1-3	.	TGTGCCACCAGCACCCGTGGGGGGGGCAACACCATATATTTT	CATSTRGGGNTIYF
.	TRBV28	TRBJ2-7	.	TGTGCCAGCAGCCCACGGCGCAGCTCCTACGAGCAGTACTTC	CASSPRRSSYEQYF
few	TRBV6-5	TRBJ2-7	TRBD1	TGTGCCAGCAGTCCAGACAGGGGCCGTGCCTACGAGCAGTACTTC	CASSPDRGRAYEQYF
few	TRBV7-9	TRBJ1-4	.	TGTGCCAGCTCCCGGGGTGCGGGCGAAAAACTGTTTTTT	CASSRGAGEKLFF
.	TRBV27	TRBJ1-1	TRBD1	TGTGCCAGCAGCCGTGGACAGGGGGCGCCCACTGAAGCTTTCTTT	CASSRGQGAPTEAFF
.	TRBV20-1	TRBJ2-1	TRBD2	TGCAGTGCTAGAGATCCTCTTGGAGGGGAGATAGCGGGGTACAATGAGCAGTTCTTC	CSARDPLGGEIAGYNEQFF
few	TRBV28	TRBJ1-5	.	TGTGCCAGCACCCCTGTGGGGGTCCAGCCCCAGCATTTT	CASTPVGVQPQHF
few	TRBV7-2	TRBJ2-3	.	TGTGCCAGCGGTGTGGTGGTAGATACGCAGTATTTT	CASGVVVDTQYF
many	TRBV10-3	TRBJ2-7	.	TGTGCCATCAGTGAACTTTCCTCCTACGAGCAGTACTTC	CAISELSSYEQYF
few	TRBV4-2	TRBJ2-3	TRBD1	TGTGCCAGCAGCCAAGACGGGACAGGCACAGATACGCAGTATTTT	CASSQDGTGTDTQYF
.	TRBV7-8	TRBJ2-1	.	TGTGCCAGCAGCCCCGTTACCTCCCGCAATGAGCAGTTCTTC	CASSPVTSRNEQFF
.	TRBV6-5	TRBJ1-4	.	TGTGCCAGCAGTTTGACAGGAGATGCAACTAATGAAAAACTGTTTTTT	CASSLTGDATNEKLFF
.	TRBV18	TRBJ2-7	TRBD1	TGTGCCAGCTCATCGCTTCCCGGGACAGGGATTACCTACGAGCAGTACTTC	CASSSLPGTGITYEQYF
.	TRBV6-5	TRBJ2-5	TRBD1	TGTGCCAGCAGTATTCACGGGACAGTTCAAGAGACCCAGTACTTC	CASSIHGTVQETQYF
.	TRBV20-1	TRBJ2-7	TRBD2	TGCAGTGCTCTCCCAATACTAGCGGGAGGGTTGGACGAGCAGTACTTC	CSALPILAGGLDEQYF
once	TRBV5-8	TRBJ1-5	.	TGTGCCAGCACCCGGGGTCAGCCCCAGCATTTT	CASTRGQPQHF
.	TRBV6-6	TRBJ1-1	TRBD1	TGTGCCAGCAGTTACGGACAGGGGGCGTTGGGTACTGAAGCTTTCTTT	CASSYGQGALGTEAFF
large	TRBV6-2/TRBV6-3	TRBJ2-1	.	TGTGCCAGCAGTCACGGGAGCGCCGAATACAATGAGCAGTTCTTC	CASSHGSAEYNEQFF
.	TRBV28	TRBJ2-3	TRBD2	TGTGCCAGCAGTTCCTGGACTAGCGGGAGCGCAGATACGCAGTATTTT	CASSSWTSGSADTQYF
.	TRBV10-3	TRBJ1-5	.	TGTGCCATCAGTGTGGGAGGGGGGCGAGGTCAGCCCCAGCATTTT	CAISVGGGRGQPQHF
once	TRBV7-9	TRBJ2-1	.	TGTGCCAGCAGCCCCAGTTATGAGCAGTTCTTC	CASSPSYEQFF
few	TRBV6-5	TRBJ2-3	TRBD2	TGTGCCAGCAGTTACTCGCCTAGCGGGATCGATACGCAGTATTTT	CASSYSPSGIDTQYF
few	TRBV7-9	TRBJ2-2	TRBD2	TGTGCCAGCAGGAAAGCGGGAGGACGGACCGGGGAGCTGTTTTTT	CASRKAGGRTGELFF
.	TRBV7-9	TRBJ1-4	.	TGTGCCAGCAGCTTAGGGAGTAACAATGAAAAACTGTTTTTT	CASSLGSNNEKLFF
.	TRBV20-1	TRBJ2-7	.	TGCAGTGCTAGTAGAACCGGGAGCATCTACGAGCAGTACTTC	CSASRTGSIYEQYF
.	TRBV5-1	TRBJ2-3	TRBD2	TGCGCCAGCAACGAAAACGGGCTTAGCGGGTCTCAGAATACGCAGTATTTT	CASNENGLSGSQNTQYF
few	TRBV6-6	TRBJ2-3	.	TGTGCCAGCGGGCGGGACACTAGCACAGATACGCAGTATTTT	CASGRDTSTDTQYF
few	TRBV28	TRBJ2-7	TRBD1	TGTGCCAGCAGTTTAGGGACAGGGGACGAGCAGTACTTC	CASSLGTGDEQYF
.	TRBV12-3/TRBV12-4	TRBJ1-2	.	TGTGCCAGCCGTCCCCCCGGACAGTACTATGGCTACACCTTC	CASRPPGQYYGYTF
many	TRBV27	TRBJ2-5	TRBD2	TGTGCCAGCAGTTTACTAGCGGAGGGAGAGACCCAGTACTTC	CASSLLAEGETQYF
few	TRBV6-6	TRBJ2-1	TRBD2	TGTGCCAGCAGTTACTCTGGCCCACCCAGCGGGAGGCCTGAGCAGTTCTTC	CASSYSGPPSGRPEQFF
.	TRBV28	TRBJ1-4	.	TGTGCCAGCAGTTTCCGGGGCAGGGTCGATGAAAAACTGTTTTTT	CASSFRGRVDEKLFF
.	TRBV4-1	TRBJ2-2	.	TGCGCCAGCAGTTTCGGCAGCACCGGGGAGCTGTTTTTT	CASSFGSTGELFF
.	TRBV28	TRBJ2-1	TRBD2	TGTGCCAGCAGTACCTCTAGCGGGGGGAACAATGAGCAGTTCTTC	CASSTSSGGNNEQFF
.	TRBV6-2/TRBV6-3	TRBJ2-2	.	TGTGCCAGCAGTTCGGGACTCACCGGGGAGCTGTTTTTT	CASSSGLTGELFF
.	TRBV3-1	TRBJ2-3	TRBD2	TGTGCCAGCAGCACAGGACTAGCGGGAGCAGATACGCAGTATTTT	CASSTGLAGADTQYF
.	TRBV6-1	TRBJ2-3	TRBD2	TGTGCCAGCAGTGAATCGTCTAGCGGGGTCCTCACAGATACGCAGTATTTT	CASSESSSGVLTDTQYF
few	TRBV20-1	TRBJ2-3	TRBD2	TGCAGTGTCGGGAGGACTAGCGGAGCTACGCAGTATTTT	CSVGRTSGATQYF
.	TRBV2	TRBJ2-5	.	TGTGCCAGCAGTGAAAATACAGGGCTACAAGAGACCCAGTACTTC	CASSENTGLQETQYF
.	TRBV7-9	TRBJ2-1	.	TGTGCCAGCAGTCCCACAGCTACCTACAATGAGCAGTTCTTC	CASSPTATYNEQFF
few	TRBV18	TRBJ1-1	TRBD1	TGTGCCAGCTCACCTGGGACAGCCTCTGCTTTCTTT	CASSPGTASAFF
.	TRBV4-1	TRBJ2-7	TRBD2	TGCGCCAGCAGCCAAGATCCAACTAGCGGGAGTAGGGGTGAGCAGTACTTC	CASSQDPTSGSRGEQYF
.	TRBV5-5	TRBJ1-3	.	TGTGCCAGCAGCTTTATGCCAGCTGGGAATTTTATGCTCTCTGGAAACACCATATATTTT	CASSFMPAGNFMLSGNTIYF
many	TRBV20-1	TRBJ1-5	.	TGCAGTGCGGTAAGGGGCGCGGGAGATAGCAATCAGCCCCAGCATTTT	CSAVRGAGDSNQPQHF
many	TRBV4-2	TRBJ2-2	TRBD2	TGTGCCAGCAGCCAAGGTGAATCTAGCGGGAGGCTAGACACCGGGGAGCTGTTTTTT	CASSQGESSGRLDTGELFF
.	TRBV20-1	TRBJ2-7	TRBD1	TGCAGTGCTATCCGACAGGGATCCTACGAGCAGTACTTC	CSAIRQGSYEQYF
.	TRBV7-2	TRBJ2-3	TRBD1	TGTGCCAGCAGCTTAGTCCAGGGGGCCACAGATACGCAGTATTTT	CASSLVQGATDTQYF
few	TRBV11-2	TRBJ2-3	.	TGTGCCAGCAGTTCCCCCTGGGCGAGCACAGATACGCAGTATTTT	CASSSPWASTDTQYF
.	TRBV7-7	TRBJ2-3	.	TGTGCCAGCAGCCACAGTGGGGGTGGCACAGATACGCAGTATTTT	CASSHSGGGTDTQYF
few	TRBV11-2	TRBJ2-3	.	TGTGCCAGCAGCCTCTCCGTGGGAGGTACAGATACGCAGTATTTT	CASSLSVGGTDTQYF
.	TRBV5-1	TRBJ2-2	TRBD2	TGCGCCAGCACCCTGAAGACTAGCGGGGTGGGGGAGCTGTTTTTT	CASTLKTSGVGELFF
few	TRBV2	TRBJ2-7	TRBD2	TGTGCCAGCCACCGACTAGCGGGAGCCTACGAGCAGTACTTC	CASHRLAGAYEQYF
many	TRBV24-1	TRBJ2-1	.	TGTGCCACCAGTGATTCCCCAACACGGGAACTTAGAAATGAGCAGTTCTTC	CATSDSPTRELRNEQFF
few	TRBV7-3	TRBJ2-6	.	TGTGCCAGCAGCCCCGGCGGGTGGGGCTCTGGGGCCAACGTCCTGACTTTC	CASSPGGWGSGANVLTF
.	TRBV13	TRBJ2-5	TRBD2	TGTGCCAGCAGCTTAATTGTTGCGGGAGCCTTTCAGAAGACCCAGTACTTC	CASSLIVAGAFQKTQYF
few	TRBV4-2	TRBJ2-1	.	TGTGCCAGCAGCCAAGATTTTTCGGATGAGCAGTTCTTC	CASSQDFSDEQFF